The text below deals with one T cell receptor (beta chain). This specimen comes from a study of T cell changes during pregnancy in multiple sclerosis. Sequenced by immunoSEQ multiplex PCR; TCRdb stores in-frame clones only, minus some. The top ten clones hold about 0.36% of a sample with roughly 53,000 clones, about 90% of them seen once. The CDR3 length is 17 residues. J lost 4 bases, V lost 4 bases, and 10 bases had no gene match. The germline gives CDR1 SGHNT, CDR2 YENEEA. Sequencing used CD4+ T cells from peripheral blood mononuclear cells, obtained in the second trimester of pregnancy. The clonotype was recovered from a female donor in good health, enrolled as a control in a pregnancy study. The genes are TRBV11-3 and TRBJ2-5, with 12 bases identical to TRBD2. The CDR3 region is CASSSRTSGVGGETQYF. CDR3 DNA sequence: TGTGCCAGCAGCTCTAGGACTAGCGGGGTTGGGGGAGAGACCCAGTACTTC.